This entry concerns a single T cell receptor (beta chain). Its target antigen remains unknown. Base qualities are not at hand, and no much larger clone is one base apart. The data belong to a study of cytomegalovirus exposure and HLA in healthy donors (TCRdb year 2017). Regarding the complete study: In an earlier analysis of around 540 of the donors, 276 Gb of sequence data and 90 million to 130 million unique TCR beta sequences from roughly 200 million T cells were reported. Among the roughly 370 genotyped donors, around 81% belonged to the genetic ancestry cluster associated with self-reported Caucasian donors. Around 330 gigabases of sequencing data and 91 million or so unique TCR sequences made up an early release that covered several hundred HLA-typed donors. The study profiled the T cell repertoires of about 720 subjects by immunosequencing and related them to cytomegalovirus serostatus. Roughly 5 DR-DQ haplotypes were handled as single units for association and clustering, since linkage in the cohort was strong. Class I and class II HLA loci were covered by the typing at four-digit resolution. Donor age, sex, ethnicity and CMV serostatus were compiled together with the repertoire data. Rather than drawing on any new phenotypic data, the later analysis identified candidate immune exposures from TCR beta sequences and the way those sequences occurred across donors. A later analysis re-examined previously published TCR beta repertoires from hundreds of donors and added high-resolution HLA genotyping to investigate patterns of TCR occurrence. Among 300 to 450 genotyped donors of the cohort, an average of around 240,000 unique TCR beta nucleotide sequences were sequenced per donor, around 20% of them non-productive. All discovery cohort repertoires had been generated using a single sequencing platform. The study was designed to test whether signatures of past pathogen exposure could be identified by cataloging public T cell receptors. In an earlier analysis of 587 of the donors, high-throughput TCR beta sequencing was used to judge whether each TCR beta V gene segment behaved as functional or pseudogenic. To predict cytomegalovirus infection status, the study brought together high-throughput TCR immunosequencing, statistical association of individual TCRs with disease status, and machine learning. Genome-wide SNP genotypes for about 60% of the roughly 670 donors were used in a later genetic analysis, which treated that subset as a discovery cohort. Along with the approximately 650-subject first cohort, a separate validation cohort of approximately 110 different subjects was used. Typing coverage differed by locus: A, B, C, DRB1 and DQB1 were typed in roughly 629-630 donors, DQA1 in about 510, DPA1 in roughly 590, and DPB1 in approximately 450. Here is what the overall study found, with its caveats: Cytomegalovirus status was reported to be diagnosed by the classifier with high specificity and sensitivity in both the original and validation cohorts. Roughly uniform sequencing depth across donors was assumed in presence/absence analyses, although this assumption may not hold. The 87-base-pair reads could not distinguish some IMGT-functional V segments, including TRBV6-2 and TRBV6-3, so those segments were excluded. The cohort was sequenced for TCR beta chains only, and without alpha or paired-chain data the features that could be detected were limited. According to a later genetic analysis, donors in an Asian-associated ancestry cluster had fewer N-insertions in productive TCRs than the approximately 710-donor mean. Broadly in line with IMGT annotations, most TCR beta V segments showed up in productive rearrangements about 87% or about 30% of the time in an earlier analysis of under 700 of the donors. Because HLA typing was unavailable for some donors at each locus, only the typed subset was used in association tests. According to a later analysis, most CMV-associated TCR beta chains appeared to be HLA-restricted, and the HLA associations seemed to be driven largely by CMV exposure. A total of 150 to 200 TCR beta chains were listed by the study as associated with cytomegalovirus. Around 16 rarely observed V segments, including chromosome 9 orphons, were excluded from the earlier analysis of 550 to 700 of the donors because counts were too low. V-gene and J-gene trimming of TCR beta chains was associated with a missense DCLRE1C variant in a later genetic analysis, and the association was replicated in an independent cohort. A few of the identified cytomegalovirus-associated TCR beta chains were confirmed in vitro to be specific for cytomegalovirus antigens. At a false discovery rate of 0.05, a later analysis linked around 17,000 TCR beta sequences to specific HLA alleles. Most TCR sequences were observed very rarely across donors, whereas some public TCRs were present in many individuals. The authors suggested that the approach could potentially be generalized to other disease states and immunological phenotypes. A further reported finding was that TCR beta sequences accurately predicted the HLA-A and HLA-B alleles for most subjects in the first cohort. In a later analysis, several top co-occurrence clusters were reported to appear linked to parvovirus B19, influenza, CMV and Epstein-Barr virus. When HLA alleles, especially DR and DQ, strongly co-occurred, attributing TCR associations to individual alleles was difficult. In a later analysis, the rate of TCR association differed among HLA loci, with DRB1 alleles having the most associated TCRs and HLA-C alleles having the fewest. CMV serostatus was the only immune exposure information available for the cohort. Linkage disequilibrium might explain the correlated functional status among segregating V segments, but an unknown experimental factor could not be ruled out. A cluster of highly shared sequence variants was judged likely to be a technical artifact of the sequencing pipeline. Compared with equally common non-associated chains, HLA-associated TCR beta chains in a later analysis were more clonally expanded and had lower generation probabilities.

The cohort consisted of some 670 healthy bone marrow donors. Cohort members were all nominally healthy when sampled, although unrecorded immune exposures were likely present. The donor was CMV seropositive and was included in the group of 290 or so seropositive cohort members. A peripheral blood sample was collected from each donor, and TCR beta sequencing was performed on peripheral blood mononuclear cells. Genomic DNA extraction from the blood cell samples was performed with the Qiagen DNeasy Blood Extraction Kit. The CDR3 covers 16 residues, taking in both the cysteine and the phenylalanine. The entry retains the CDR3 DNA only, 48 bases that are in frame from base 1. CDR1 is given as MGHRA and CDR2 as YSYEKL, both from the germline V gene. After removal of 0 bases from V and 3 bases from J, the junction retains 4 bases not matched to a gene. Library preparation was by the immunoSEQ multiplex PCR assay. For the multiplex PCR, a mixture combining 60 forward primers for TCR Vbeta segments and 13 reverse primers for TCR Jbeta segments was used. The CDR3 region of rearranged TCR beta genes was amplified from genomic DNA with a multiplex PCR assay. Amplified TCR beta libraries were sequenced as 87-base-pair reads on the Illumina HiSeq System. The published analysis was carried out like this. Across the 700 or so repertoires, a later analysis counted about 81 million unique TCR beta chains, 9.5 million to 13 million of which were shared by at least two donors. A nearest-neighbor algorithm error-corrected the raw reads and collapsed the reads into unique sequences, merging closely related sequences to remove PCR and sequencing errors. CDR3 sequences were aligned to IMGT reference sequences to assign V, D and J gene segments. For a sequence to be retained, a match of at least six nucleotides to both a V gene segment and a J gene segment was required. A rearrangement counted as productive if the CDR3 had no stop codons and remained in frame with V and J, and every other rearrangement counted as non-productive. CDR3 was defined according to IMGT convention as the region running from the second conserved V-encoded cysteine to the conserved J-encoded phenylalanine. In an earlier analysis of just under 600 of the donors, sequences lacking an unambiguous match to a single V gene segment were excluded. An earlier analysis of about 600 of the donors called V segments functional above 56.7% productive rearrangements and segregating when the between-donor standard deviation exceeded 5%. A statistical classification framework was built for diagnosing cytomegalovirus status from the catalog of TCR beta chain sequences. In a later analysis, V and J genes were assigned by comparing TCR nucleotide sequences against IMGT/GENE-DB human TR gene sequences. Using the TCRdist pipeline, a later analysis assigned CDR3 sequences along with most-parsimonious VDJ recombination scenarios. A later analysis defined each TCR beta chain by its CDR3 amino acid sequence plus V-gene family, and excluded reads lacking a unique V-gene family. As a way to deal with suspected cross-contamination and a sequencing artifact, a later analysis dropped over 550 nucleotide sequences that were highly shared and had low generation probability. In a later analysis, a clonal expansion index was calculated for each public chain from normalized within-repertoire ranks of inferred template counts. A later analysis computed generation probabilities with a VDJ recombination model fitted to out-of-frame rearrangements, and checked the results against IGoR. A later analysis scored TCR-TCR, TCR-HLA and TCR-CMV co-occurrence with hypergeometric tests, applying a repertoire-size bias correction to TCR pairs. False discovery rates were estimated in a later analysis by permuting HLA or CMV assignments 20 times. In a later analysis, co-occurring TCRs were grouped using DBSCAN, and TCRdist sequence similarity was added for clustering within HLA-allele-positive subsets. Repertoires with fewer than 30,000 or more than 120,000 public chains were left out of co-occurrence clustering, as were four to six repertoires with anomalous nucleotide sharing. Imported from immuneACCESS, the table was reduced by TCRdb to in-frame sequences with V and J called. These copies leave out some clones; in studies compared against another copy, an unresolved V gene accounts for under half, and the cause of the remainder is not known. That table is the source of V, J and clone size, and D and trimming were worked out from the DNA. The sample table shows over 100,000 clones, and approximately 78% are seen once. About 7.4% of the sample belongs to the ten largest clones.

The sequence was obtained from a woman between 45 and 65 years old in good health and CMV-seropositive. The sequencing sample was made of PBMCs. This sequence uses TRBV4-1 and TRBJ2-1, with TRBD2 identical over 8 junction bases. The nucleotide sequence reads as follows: TGCGCCAGCAGCCAAGAGGTGGCGGGAGGCTACAATGAGCAGTTCTTC. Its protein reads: CASSQEVAGGYNEQFF.